The source of this T cell receptor beta chain is a study of T-cell memory formation after mild COVID-19 (dated by TCRdb to about 2021). With regard to the full study: Most TCR sequence clusters were specific to one of the two donors. The cohort was made up of two young adult volunteers, one female and one male, who were previously healthy. In a couple of donors, T-cell clones that expanded and contracted after mild COVID-19 were followed by sequencing TCRalpha and TCRbeta repertoires longitudinally. Study-level results and caveats: Clones that contracted from day 15 to 85 showed balanced CD4/CD8 phenotypes, whereas a second wave of clones that expanded from day 15 to 37 leaned towards CD4+. The study included only a couple of mild cases, and larger cohorts that include severe cases with pre-infection samples were judged to be necessary. SARS-CoV-2 specificity of the second-wave clones peaking on day 37 was not confirmed. Some responding clones were detected in pre-infection memory, which suggested that pre-existing cross-reactive memory T cells had joined the SARS-CoV-2 response. Contracting CD4+ clones turned up mainly in the CM and EM memory subsets, whereas EMRA was where CD8+ clones were enriched.

TCRdb records Illumina NovaSeq 6000 as the sequencer. TCRalpha and TCRbeta cDNA libraries were built by 5'RACE with constant-segment primers, adding sample barcodes and unique molecular identifiers. Trizol reagent was used to extract RNA from every sample. The libraries were amplified in two PCR steps, and the second step added a second sample barcode and Illumina TruSeq adapters. Sequencing of the libraries was done on an Illumina NovaSeq, producing 2 x 150 bp paired-end reads. Processing in the source paper ran as follows. With migec v1.2.7, reads were demultiplexed and then collapsed into UMI-guided consensus sequences. Using mixcr v2.1.11, UMI consensuses were aligned to TRA and TRB V and J templates and then assembled into clonotypes. Expanded or contracted clonotypes were those called significant by both edgeR and NoisET, with noise models trained on biological replicates. For edgeR calls, the cutoffs were a false discovery rate-adjusted p below 0.01 and a log2 fold-change threshold of 1. PCA with hierarchical clustering of max-normalized trajectories of the 1000 most abundant clonotypes was used as exploratory dynamics analysis. Separately sequenced CD4+ and CD8+ repertoires were used to assign a CD4 or CD8 phenotype to each responding clone. TCRdb trimmed public reads at Q25 via fastp, called clones via MiXCR and kept in-frame beta chains. CDR3 protein duplicates are merged, each entry listing the most common genes and DNA. The authors' filters were not applied to this entry. This sample has approximately 440,000 distinct CDR3 sequences in its table, and around 19% of those were observed once. In total, the top ten clones hold 7.5% to 9.5% of the sample.

Ficoll-Paque density gradient centrifugation was the method used to isolate PBMCs. CDR1 and CDR2 (ENHRY, SYGVKD) derive from the germline V gene. Taken from cysteine to phenylalanine, the CDR3 has 14 residues. Only CDR3 DNA is held: 42 bases, read in frame from base 1. Clipping removes 3 bases from V and 4 bases from J, with 6 as the unmatched junction base count. This clonotype has more than one count but fewer than ten. What this receptor recognizes is not known. It has no much larger one-base neighbor in the sample; base qualities were not kept. The rearrangement combines TRBV10-3 with TRBJ2-7; 7 nucleotides in the junction match TRBD2. The sequencing sample was made of PBMCs or a T cell subset sorted from them (not recorded which). This sequence was found in an adult woman who had mild COVID-19 (a few samples of this study predate the infection). The sample titles of this study are shuffled in the database, so cell type and time point are left out; the donor was told from shared clones. The CDR3 region reads CAISDAGVGYEQYF. The base sequence is TGTGCCATCAGTGATGCGGGAGTAGGGTACGAGCAGTACTTC.